Listed below are T cell receptor beta chains from one sample, sequenced in a study of shared clonotypes between healthy human individuals. Profiling relied on immunoSEQ multiplex PCR, and the TCRdb table lists in-frame clones only, not all of them. Among about 2.4 million clones listed, more than 85% were seen once. The sequenced material came from naive CD4+ T cells from PBMCs. These receptors were collected from a man aged 18 to 30 in good health. Some clones in this sample may be carry-over from other donors' samples. Each CDR3 is given with its conserved first and last residue. A D gene is named only where the DNA matches it firmly. Only some rows state a clone size, as once, few, many or a class for expanded clones.

TRBD2 | TRBJ2-2 | - | TRBV28 | TGTGCCAGCAGACAACCTCTAGCGGGGCCATTCGACGGGGAGCTGTTTTTT | CASRQPLAGPFDGELFF
- | TRBJ1-1 | few | TRBV7-9 | TGTGCCAGCAGCTTAGGAATGTTCAGGGACACTGAAGCTTTCTTT | CASSLGMFRDTEAFF
- | TRBJ2-1 | once | TRBV18 | TGTGCCAGCGTCACCAACCAACGGGATGAGCAGTTCTTC | CASVTNQRDEQFF
- | TRBJ2-1 | once | TRBV5-1 | TGCGCCAGCAGCGAATCACTAGCTGTCGGAGTGGGTGAGCAGTTCTTC | CASSESLAVGVGEQFF
- | TRBJ2-5 | - | TRBV30 | TGTGCCTGGAGTGAGGGGTTCCAAGAGACCCAGTACTTC | CAWSEGFQETQYF
- | TRBJ2-6 | once | TRBV5-1 | TGCGCCAGCACCTTAAGCTCTGGGGCCAACGTCCTGACTTTC | CASTLSSGANVLTF
TRBD2 | TRBJ2-7 | - | TRBV7-6 | TGTGCCAGCAGCTCCGCCATCGGAGCGGGAGGGCCGCGGGGCGAGCAGTACTTC | CASSSAIGAGGPRGEQYF
- | TRBJ1-5 | - | TRBV19 | TGTGCCAGTAGCCAGAACCGGGACGTTGGCAATCAGCCCCAGCATTTT | CASSQNRDVGNQPQHF
TRBD1 | TRBJ1-4 | - | TRBV7-6 | TGTGCCAGCAGCCCGACAGGGATGGGTGAAAAACTGTTTTTT | CASSPTGMGEKLFF
- | TRBJ2-5 | once | TRBV5-1 | TGCGCCAGCAGCTTGGCAGGTATCCAAGAGACCCAGTACTTC | CASSLAGIQETQYF
- | TRBJ1-5 | once | TRBV7-2 | TGTGCCAGCAGAACAGACAGTAGCAATCAGCCCCAGCATTTT | CASRTDSSNQPQHF
TRBD2 | TRBJ2-7 | - | TRBV5-1 | TGCGCCAGCACCTCGGAGGTAGCGGGGATGAAGTACTTC | CASTSEVAGMKYF
TRBD1 | TRBJ1-1 | - | TRBV18 | TGTGCCAGCCTCCGACAGGGCACGTACACTGAAGCTTTCTTT | CASLRQGTYTEAFF